Below, one T cell receptor (beta chain) is given with its context. V lost 6 bases and J 8 bases, leaving 13 bases between the germline ends. Looked up from germline, CDR1 is DFQATT and CDR2 is SNEGSKA (reference sequence). CDR3 length: 11 residues. Participants spanned ages about 18 to 90 years and resided in 20 to 30 US areas. The study assigned cohorts using participant-reported clinical history. These data come from a study of blood T cell repertoires in COVID-19. Per the study methods: From reference gene primer amplification, estimates of nucleated cell counts were derived. Generated by immunoSEQ multiplex PCR, the TCRdb table keeps only in-frame clones and is missing some. The D gene and trimming were derived from the DNA, and the V and J assignments and clone size from that table. Among about 360,000 clones listed, approximately 89% were seen once.

This clonotype was sampled from a man aged 25 to 40 who had recovered from COVID-19. The source material was PBMCs or T cells enriched from blood (not recorded which). The gene calls are TRBV20-1 and TRBJ1-1; a possible D gene is TRBD1 (6 bases). The CDR3 nucleotides read TGCAGTGCGAACGGACAGAACGAAGCTTTCTTT. This encodes CSANGQNEAFF.